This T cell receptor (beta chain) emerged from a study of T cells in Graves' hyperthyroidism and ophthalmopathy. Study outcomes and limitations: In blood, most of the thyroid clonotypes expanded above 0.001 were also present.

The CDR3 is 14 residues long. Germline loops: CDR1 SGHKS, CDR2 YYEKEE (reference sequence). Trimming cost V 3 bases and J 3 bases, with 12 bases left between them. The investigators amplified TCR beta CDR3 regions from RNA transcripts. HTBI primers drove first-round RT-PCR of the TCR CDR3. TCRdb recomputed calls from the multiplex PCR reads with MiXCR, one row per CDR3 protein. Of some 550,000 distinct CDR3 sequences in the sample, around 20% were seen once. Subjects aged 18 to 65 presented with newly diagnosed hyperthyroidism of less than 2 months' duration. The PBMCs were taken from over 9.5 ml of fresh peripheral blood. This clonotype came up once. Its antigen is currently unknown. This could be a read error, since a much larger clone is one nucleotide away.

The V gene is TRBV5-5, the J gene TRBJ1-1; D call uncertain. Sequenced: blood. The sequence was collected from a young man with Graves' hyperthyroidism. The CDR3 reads CASSYPGTYTEAFF. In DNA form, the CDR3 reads TGTGCCAGCAGCTATCCAGGAACTTACACTGAAGCTTTCTTT. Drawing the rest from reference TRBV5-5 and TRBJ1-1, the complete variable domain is DAGVTQSPTHLIKTRGQQVTLRCSPISGHKSVSWYQQVLGQGPQFIFQYYEKEERGRGNFPDRFSARQFPNYSSELNVNALLLGDSALYLCASSYPGTYTEAFFGQGTRLTVV.